This T cell receptor beta chain derives from a study of shared clonotypes between healthy human individuals. Per the germline V gene, CDR1 is SGHTA and CDR2 is FQGNSA. This CDR3 is 14 amino acids long. Trimming took 0 bases from V and 0 from J, leaving 6 bases between them. Template for every sorted-subset replicate PCR totaled around 210 ng DNA, about 30,000 T cell genomes. Per the original data handling: With immunoSEQ giving junction-only sequences and no quality scores, filtering differed. Produced via immunoSEQ multiplex PCR; TCRdb's table is partial and in-frame only. The DNA was the basis for D and trimming; V, J and clone size are from that table. The table has roughly 1,500,000 clones, around 98.5% seen once.

The sequencing input was naive CD4+ T cells sorted from blood. As to subset: CD45RA+ positively selected. The rearrangement links TRBV7-2 to TRBJ2-7; D gene unclear. This TCR was sampled from a man aged 25 to 40 in good health. The CDR3: CASSLAPSSYEQYF. The CDR3 DNA is TGTGCCAGCAGCTTAGCTCCTAGCTCCTACGAGCAGTACTTC.